One and the same sample provided the 29 T cell receptor beta chains below, sequenced in a study of blood T cell repertoires in COVID-19. Only in-frame clones appear in the TCRdb table, and some are missing; sequencing was by immunoSEQ multiplex PCR. The table has over 300,000 clones, roughly 86% seen once; the top ten hold about 1.7%. The sequencing sample was made of peripheral blood. Source of these receptors: a woman between 45 and 60 years old with acute or convalescent COVID-19.

The chain joins TRBV9 to TRBJ1-1; possible D gene TRBD1, 5 bases. The CDR3 extends over 13 amino acids. Trimming cost V 4 bases and J 6 bases, with 13 bases left between them. In germline, CDR1 is SGDLS, CDR2 YYNGEE. The CDR3 protein is CASSPRPGAEAFF. In DNA form, the CDR3 reads TGTGCCAGCAGCCCCAGACCGGGGGCTGAAGCTTTCTTT.

This sequence joins TRBV24-1 and TRBJ2-3, with 7 bases identical to TRBD1. V was pared by 9 bases and J by 2 bases, with 1 base of the junction left unmatched. Germline assignment: CDR1 KGHDR and CDR2 SFDVKD. The CDR3 runs to 12 residues. Here the CDR3 reads CATQGDTDTQYF. The CDR3 coding sequence is TGTGCCACCCAGGGGGACACAGATACGCAGTATTTT.

The J gene is TRBJ2-7, the V gene TRBV3-1 (or the pseudogene TRBV3-2), with 7 bases that match TRBD1. The CDR3 length is 16 residues. The germline CDR1 and CDR2 sequences are LGHDT and YNNKEL (reference sequence). Losses at the gene ends were 4 bases for V and 3 bases for J; bases not matched to a gene: 12. The CDR3 here is CASSPGPGTEIYEQYF. In nucleotides, the CDR3 is TGTGCCAGCAGCCCCGGCCCCGGGACAGAAATCTACGAGCAGTACTTC.

This sequence joins TRBV7-9 and TRBJ2-3, with 7 bases that match TRBD2. Losses at the gene ends were 1 base for V and 2 bases for J; bases not matched to a gene: 6. The CDR3 contains 16 residues. The germline gives CDR1 SEHNR, CDR2 FQNEAQ (reference sequence). CDR3 sequence: CASSLGVTSATDTQYF. CDR3 nucleotide sequence: TGTGCCAGCAGCTTAGGGGTTACTAGCGCCACAGATACGCAGTATTTT.

For this clone: Other DNA sequences of this sample code for an identical CDR3. The V call is TRBV9, the J call TRBJ2-3, with TRBD2 matching 12 bases. Germline CDR1 is SGDLS and CDR2 is YYNGEE. Losses at the gene ends were 2 bases for V and 0 bases for J; bases not matched to a gene: 1. The length of the CDR3 is 16 residues. CDR3 protein: CASSVGTSGSTDTQYF. The CDR3 nucleotides are TGTGCCAGCAGCGTCGGGACTAGCGGGAGCACAGATACGCAGTATTTT.

Comments on this clone: This CDR3 is also generated by other DNA sequences in the sample. The chain has TRBV19 and TRBJ2-5; D may be TRBD2 (7 bases). CDR3 length: 15 residues. Trimming took off 2 bases at V and 5 bases at J, with 15 bases between the two ends. Germline V gene data show CDR1 as LNHDA and CDR2 as SQIVND (reference sequence). CDR3 in amino acids: CASSIIRGAGETQYF. The DNA of the CDR3 is TGTGCCAGTAGTATAATCCGGGGGGCTGGGGAGACCCAGTACTTC.

CDR3 residues: CATSGLDTSANYGYTF. The CDR3, as DNA: TGTGCCACCAGTGGACTGGACACCTCAGCTAACTATGGCTACACCTTC. This chain joins TRBV24-1 and TRBJ1-2; maybe TRBD1 (5 bases). The CDR3 sequence is 16 residues long. Germline V gene sequence: CDR1 KGHDR, CDR2 SFDVKD. The germline V and J ends were trimmed by 5 bases and 0 bases, with 15 bases remaining between them.

This sequence joins TRBV11-2 and TRBJ2-3, with D perhaps matching TRBD1 (5 bases). Trimming removed 4 bases from V and 0 bases from J, with 11 bases in between. There are 15 residues in the CDR3. From germline, CDR1 is SGHAT and CDR2 FQNNGV. The CDR3 sequence is CASSSRTTSTDTQYF. The CDR3 DNA reads TGTGCCAGCAGCTCCCGGACAACTAGCACAGATACGCAGTATTTT.

This clone appeared a single time. This sequence joins TRBV7-6 and TRBJ1-2, with D perhaps matching TRBD1 (5 bases). The CDR3 consists of 15 residues. In germline, CDR1 is SGHVS, CDR2 FNYEAQ. Trimming cost V 1 base and J 6 bases, with 15 bases left between them. The CDR3 sequence is CASSLVSSTDHGYTF. CDR3 nucleotide sequence: TGTGCCAGCAGCTTAGTGAGTTCGACAGACCATGGCTACACCTTC.

This chain links TRBV30 with TRBJ1-2; D gene unclear. CDR3 size: 12 residues. Per the germline V gene, CDR1 is GTSNPN and CDR2 is SVGIG (reference sequence). V lost 2 bases, J lost 4 bases, and 8 bases lay in between. The CDR3 sequence is CAWSRSGYGYTF. CDR3 coding DNA: TGTGCCTGGAGTCGTTCGGGCTATGGCTACACCTTC.

This chain uses TRBV6-5 with TRBJ1-1; D is uncertain. Germline assignment: CDR1 MNHEY and CDR2 SVGAGI. The CDR3 is made up of 13 amino acids. Trimming left V 6 bases short and J 4 bases short, with 12 bases between. CDR3 coding DNA: TGTGCCAGCAGGACGAGGGAGGGCACTGAAGCTTTCTTT. This codes for CASRTREGTEAFF.

The chain couples TRBV29-1 to TRBJ1-4, with 7 bases that match TRBD1. Looked up from germline, CDR1 is SQVTM and CDR2 is ANQGSEA. V shed 0 bases and J 8 bases; nucleotides not matched to a gene: 3. The CDR3 sequence is 13 residues long. The CDR3 coding sequence is TGCAGCGTTGAAGAAGGGGGCGCAGAAAAACTGTTTTTT. Protein product: CSVEEGGAEKLFF.

This sequence joins TRBV2 and TRBJ1-2; 8 bases agree with TRBD1. Germline lookup yields CDR1 SNHLY and CDR2 FYNNEI. With 8 bases clipped from V and 3 bases from J, the junction kept 8 bases outside the gene matches. The CDR3 runs 14 residues. The CDR3 DNA reads TGTGCCAGCCTAGGGACAGGTCAATACTATGGCTACACCTTC. As protein: CASLGTGQYYGYTF.

J is TRBJ2-1 and V is TRBV10-3; D is uncertain. Between the trimmed V and J ends, which lost 7 bases and 4 bases, there was a span of 11 bases. CDR3 length equals 13 residues. The germline V gene has CDR1 ENHRY and CDR2 SYGVKD. As DNA, the CDR3 is TGTGCCATCACCACACAGCTGTACAATGAGCAGTTCTTC. Protein sequence: CAITTQLYNEQFF.

In this sample, this clone turned up once. The genes are TRBV30 and TRBJ1-5, with 7 bases fitting TRBD1. This CDR3 has 16 residues. The V segment lost 0 bases and the J segment 2 bases; nucleotides outside the gene matches: 7. CDR1 GTSNPN and CDR2 SVGIG come from the germline V gene (reference sequence). CDR3 sequence: CAWSVLRGGGNQPQHF. CDR3 DNA sequence: TGTGCCTGGAGTGTACTACGAGGGGGCGGCAATCAGCCCCAGCATTTT.

The gene calls are TRBV13 and TRBJ1-1, with 7 bases matching TRBD1. The CDR3 runs to 13 residues. Trimming took 5 bases from V and 5 from J; bases not matched to a gene: 5. The germline V gene encodes CDR1 PRHDT and CDR2 FYEKMQ (reference sequence). CDR3 sequence: CASSIQGLTEAFF. CDR3 nucleotides: TGTGCCAGCAGCATACAGGGGTTGACTGAAGCTTTCTTT.

The chain carries TRBV19 and TRBJ1-5, with 12 bases fitting TRBD1. Unmatched junction bases numbered 6, after V lost 5 bases and J lost 7 bases. The CDR3 is 15 amino acids. The germline V gene encodes CDR1 LNHDA and CDR2 SQIVND (reference sequence). CDR3 sequence: CASSGRDRGLQPQHF. The CDR3 nucleotides read TGTGCCAGTAGTGGAAGGGACAGGGGGCTGCAGCCCCAGCATTTT. Together with reference TRBV19 and TRBJ1-5, the CDR3 gives the full variable domain: DGGITQSPKYLFRKEGQNVTLSCEQNLNHDAMYWYRQDPGQGLRLIYYSQIVNDFQKGDIAEGYSVSREKKESFPLTVTSAQKNPTAFYLCASSGRDRGLQPQHFGDGTRLSIL.

This clone was observed a single time. The chain joins TRBV5-4 to TRBJ2-7, with D perhaps TRBD2 (7 bases). Germline V gives CDR1 SGHNT, CDR2 YYREEE (reference sequence). CDR3 size: 15 residues. Trimming took 1 base from V and 1 from J, leaving 12 bases between them. DNA for the CDR3: TGTGCCAGCAGCTTGTTTAAGGGGGGGTCCTACGAGCAGTACTTC. Protein: CASSLFKGGSYEQYF. Full variable domain (rest looked up from reference TRBV5-4 and TRBJ2-7): ETGVTQSPTHLIKTRGQQVTLRCSSQSGHNTVSWYQQALGQGPQFIFQYYREEENGRGNFPPRFSGLQFPNYSSELNVNALELDDSALYLCASSLFKGGSYEQYFGPGTRLTVT.

This clone was seen a handful of times. The rearrangement uses TRBV18 and TRBJ2-5; a weak D match, TRBD2 (6 bases). The V and J ends lost 5 bases and 4 bases respectively, with 14 bases between them. The CDR3 extends over 14 amino acids. Germline values: CDR1 KGHSH, CDR2 LQKENI. Here the CDR3 DNA reads TGTGCCAGCTCAACTACCGGGGAGGTAGAGACCCAGTACTTC. It specifies CASSTTGEVETQYF.

The V and J genes are TRBV7-9 and TRBJ2-7; tentatively, D is TRBD2 (6 bases). This CDR3 has 13 amino acids. CDR1 and CDR2 from the germline V gene are SEHNR and FQNEAQ (reference sequence). Trimming pared 8 bases from V and 2 bases from J, leaving 13 bases between. As DNA, the CDR3 is TGTGCCAGCTCTCGGGGGTTAACCTACGAGCAGTACTTC. Protein product: CASSRGLTYEQYF.

The chain recombines TRBV9 with TRBJ2-2; TRBD2 matches at 13 bases. The V gene end was trimmed by 4 bases and the J gene end by 7 bases; junction bases not matched to a gene: 7. The CDR3 is 16 residues long. CDR1 and CDR2 from the germline V gene are SGDLS and YYNGEE. This CDR3 is CASSQGLAGVNGELFF. CDR3 coding DNA: TGTGCCAGCAGCCAAGGACTAGCGGGAGTTAACGGGGAGCTGTTTTTT.

This clone has just a few counts. The chain carries TRBV27 and TRBJ2-7; 9 bases fit TRBD2. The CDR3 extends over 16 amino acids. The junction had 15 bases not matched to a gene; V was cut back by 5 bases and J by 7 bases. In germline, CDR1 is MNHEY, CDR2 SMNVEV (reference sequence). The CDR3, as DNA: TGTGCCAGCAGTCACACCCCGGGACTAGCATTTAGGGAGCAGTACTTC. Amino acid sequence: CASSHTPGLAFREQYF.

For the CDR3, the DNA is TGTGCCAGCAGCGCAGGGATTTCGCGGGGAACCGGGGAGCTGTTTTTT. Amino acid sequence: CASSAGISRGTGELFF. The rearrangement uses TRBV9 and TRBJ2-2; TRBD2 is a possible D gene (6 bases). The CDR3 sequence is 16 residues long. Germline assignment: CDR1 SGDLS and CDR2 YYNGEE. Between the trimmed V and J ends, which lost 3 bases and 5 bases, there was a span of 17 bases.

The chain recombines TRBV15 with TRBJ1-2, with 10 bases fitting TRBD1. This CDR3 spans 15 amino acids. Trimming at V came to 0 bases and at J to 4 bases, leaving 2 bases not matched to a gene. Germline CDR1 and CDR2: LNHNV and YYDKDF (reference sequence). This chain's CDR3 is CATSRDRTGGYGYTF. The DNA of the CDR3 is TGTGCCACCAGCAGAGATCGGACAGGGGGCTATGGCTACACCTTC.

The V and J genes are TRBV6-4 and TRBJ2-7; perhaps TRBD1 as D (6 bases). V lost 2 bases to trimming and J lost 2 bases, with 10 bases between them. The germline CDR1 and CDR2 sequences are MRHNA and SNTAGT. This CDR3 has 14 residues. CDR3 region: CASSDNREAYEQYF. For the CDR3, the DNA is TGTGCCAGCAGTGACAACAGGGAAGCCTACGAGCAGTACTTC.

The chain combines TRBV28 with TRBJ2-1; 13 bases agree with TRBD2. V was clipped by 5 bases and J by 6 bases; unmatched bases: 13. The CDR3 is 18 residues long. Per the germline V gene, CDR1 is MDHEN and CDR2 is SYDVKM. CDR3 loop: CASSTRPGLAGSLNEQFF. CDR3 bases: TGTGCCAGCAGTACCAGGCCGGGACTAGCGGGATCACTCAATGAGCAGTTCTTC.

Turning to this clone: The junction does not match germline at one end; this may be a read error. The rearrangement joins TRBV7-7 to TRBJ2-5; maybe TRBD1 (6 bases). Germline V gene data show CDR1 as SSHAT and CDR2 as FNYEAQ (reference sequence). This CDR3 spans 15 amino acids. The CDR3 spells CASSLGTGSIGTQYF. CDR3 DNA: TGTGCTAGCAGCTTAGGTACAGGGTCTATCGGGACCCAGTACTTC. Complete variable domain (other parts from reference TRBV7-7 and TRBJ2-5): GAGVSQSPRYKVTKRGQDVTLRCDPISSHATLYWYQQALGQGPEFLTYFNYEAQPDKSGLPSDRFSAERPEGSISTLTIQRTEQRDSAMYRCASSLGTGSIGTQYFGPGTRLLVL.

The V and J genes are TRBV6-5 and TRBJ2-7, with D possibly matching TRBD1 (6 bases). CDR1 MNHEY and CDR2 SVGAGI come from the germline V gene. This CDR3 spans 11 amino acids. V was trimmed by 5 bases and J by 8 bases, leaving 10 bases between them. CDR3 sequence reads: CASSTTGQQYF. CDR3 DNA: TGTGCCAGCAGTACCACAGGGCAGCAGTACTTC.

The chain's CDR3 is CASSVRNNEQFF. CDR3 DNA sequence: TGTGCCAGCAGTGTCAGAAACAATGAGCAGTTCTTC. The rearrangement uses TRBV25-1 and TRBJ2-1; the D is unclear. This CDR3 has 12 residues. Trimming shortened V by 4 bases and J by 5 bases, and 6 bases separated the two germline ends. The germline CDR1 and CDR2 sequences are MGHDK and SYGVNS.